These 27 T cell receptor beta chains were all obtained from the same sample, sequenced in a study of blood T cells in healthy people across ages. Sample-barcoded 5' priming and a J-beta primer mix drove a second PCR of 7 to 11 cycles. TCRdb itself ran the 5' RACE reads through MiXCR, one entry per CDR3 protein. The sample contains hundreds of thousands of distinct CDR3 sequences, 45% to 60% of which appear only once. What was sequenced was blood. These receptors all stem from a man aged 55 to 70 in good health.

The rearrangement joins TRBV6-1 to TRBJ2-3; TRBD1 might be the D (5 bases). CDR1 is MNHNS, CDR2 SASEGT, per germline. Between the trimmed V and J ends, which lost 8 bases and 6 bases, there was a span of 15 bases. The CDR3 is 13 amino acids. CDR3 protein: CASSPAGPDTQYF. For the CDR3, the DNA is TGTGCCAGCTCACCTGCAGGGCCCGATACGCAGTATTTT.

The chain employs TRBV20-1 and TRBJ2-4, with D perhaps TRBD1 (6 bases). The germline V and J ends were trimmed by 5 bases and 0 bases, with 11 bases remaining between them. Germline CDR1 is DFQATT and CDR2 is SNEGSKA (reference sequence). The CDR3 is made up of 14 amino acids. The CDR3 region is CSAPGQIAKNIQYF. The CDR3 nucleotides are TGCAGTGCTCCGGGACAAATAGCCAAAAACATTCAGTACTTC.

The chain has TRBV4-2 and TRBJ2-4; 10 nucleotides agree with TRBD1. Near its end, the DNA agrees better with TRBJ2-7, so the J call may be wrong. Germline values: CDR1 LGHNA, CDR2 YNFKEQ. This CDR3 spans 16 amino acids. The CDR3 protein is CASSQDRGTGDYEQYF. The CDR3 DNA sequence: TGTGCCAGCAGCCAAGATAGGGGGACAGGGGACTACGAGCAGTACTTC.

The V call is TRBV6-4, the J call TRBJ2-5; a possible D gene is TRBD2 (5 bases). Germline V gene data show CDR1 as MRHNA and CDR2 as SNTAGT. The V end lost 0 bases, the J end lost 7 bases, and 9 bases lay between the germline ends. The CDR3 sequence is 13 residues long. This chain's CDR3 is CASSDSKEGTQYF. The CDR3 nucleotides read TGTGCCAGCAGTGACTCTAAAGAGGGGACCCAGTACTTC.

J is TRBJ2-5 and V is TRBV7-2; 12 bases are a match to TRBD2. Trimming at V came to 5 bases and at J to 11 bases, leaving 9 bases not matched to a gene. The CDR3 is 14 residues long. Germline CDR1 is SGHTA and CDR2 is FQGNSA. The DNA for the CDR3 is TGTGCCAGCAGCCCCGCTAGCGGGGGGGACCAGCAGTACTTC. Its translation is CASSPASGGDQQYF.

This clonotype appeared a few times. The chain recombines TRBV3-1 with TRBJ2-7, with 14 bases that match TRBD2. With the DNA end fitting TRBJ2-5 better, the J assignment may be wrong. Germline V gives CDR1 LGHDT, CDR2 YNNKEL (reference sequence). There are 16 residues in the CDR3. As DNA, the CDR3 is TGTGCCAGCAGCCCCACTGGGACTAGCGGGGGAGAGACCCAGTACTTC. It translates to CASSPTGTSGGETQYF.

This chain links TRBV5-1 with TRBJ1-2, with 7 bases matching TRBD1. The V and J ends lost 1 base and 2 bases, in that order; junction bases with no gene match: 5. Germline V gene lookup returns CDR1 SGHRS and CDR2 YFSETQ. CDR3 length: 15 residues. The CDR3 reads CASSLNPGGNYGYTF. The DNA of the CDR3 is TGCGCCAGCAGCTTGAATCCAGGGGGAAACTATGGCTACACCTTC.

The chain links TRBV3-1 to TRBJ1-2; 9 positions match TRBD1. CDR1 is LGHDT, CDR2 YNNKEL, per germline (reference sequence). The CDR3 sequence is 13 residues long. V shed 6 bases, J shed 8 bases, and the junction held 7 bases outside the gene matches. CDR3 in DNA: TGTGCCAGCAGACACGGACAGGGGTCCGGCTACACCTTC. Its translation is CASRHGQGSGYTF.

The chain has TRBV7-3 and TRBJ2-3; TRBD1 matches at 7 bases. The CDR3 loop spans 15 amino acids. The junction had 5 bases not matched to a gene; V was cut back by 4 bases and J by 1 base. Per the germline V gene, CDR1 is SGHTA and CDR2 is FQGTGA. The CDR3 DNA follows: TGTGCCAGCAGCTCCTCGACAGGGCGCACAGATACGCAGTATTTT. As protein: CASSSSTGRTDTQYF.

This clonotype occurred a few times. Given a much more abundant clone one base away, this may be a read error. The chain uses TRBV5-1 and TRBJ2-4; D is possibly TRBD1 or TRBD2 (7 bases each). In germline, CDR1 is SGHRS, CDR2 YFSETQ. CDR3 length: 17 amino acids. The CDR3 spells CAGSLGGTDIAKNIQYF. The CDR3 coding sequence is TGCGCCGGCAGCCTCGGGGGGACAGACATAGCCAAAAACATTCAGTACTTC.

This clonotype showed up just a few times. DNA for the CDR3: TGTGCCAGCAGTTTACAGGGGGCTAGCGAGCAGTACTTC. It encodes CASSLQGASEQYF. The chain is built from TRBV12-3 or TRBV12-4 and TRBJ2-7; TRBD1 matches at 8 bases. The J segment lost 6 bases and the V segment lost 2 bases, leaving 3 bases of the junction unmatched. The CDR3 runs 13 residues.

With regard to this clonotype: This may come from a read error, since a much larger clone is one base off. This chain links TRBV27 with TRBJ2-7, with D maybe TRBD2 (6 bases). Germline V gene data show CDR1 as MNHEY and CDR2 as SMNVEV (reference sequence). This CDR3 comprises 15 residues. V lost 2 bases and J 0 bases, leaving 11 bases between the germline ends. The CDR3 sequence: CASSLKGLGSYEQYF. In DNA form, the CDR3 reads TGTGCCAGCAGTTTAAAGGGACTTGGCTCCTACGAGCAGTACTTC.

V is TRBV20-1 and J is TRBJ2-1; no clear D. Looked up from germline, CDR1 is DFQATT and CDR2 is SNEGSKA (reference sequence). The CDR3 runs 13 residues. V lost 0 bases and J 10 bases, leaving 13 bases between the germline ends. The CDR3 reads CSARDFRRTEQFF. CDR3 in DNA: TGCAGTGCTAGAGATTTTCGGCGGACCGAGCAGTTCTTC.

In this sample, this clonotype turned up many times. V and J are TRBV12-3 or TRBV12-4 and TRBJ1-2; D not resolved. Between the trimmed V and J ends, which lost 3 bases and 7 bases, there was a span of 15 bases. The CDR3 is 14 amino acids. The CDR3 DNA sequence: TGTGCCAGCAGTTTGGTTCCGGACTCTGGTGGCTACACCTTC. This translates into CASSLVPDSGGYTF.

The genes are TRBV28 and TRBJ1-1; 9 bases fit TRBD2. TRBJ2-7 matches the DNA end more closely, so the J call is doubtful. The CDR3 covers 15 residues. CDR1 is MDHEN, CDR2 SYDVKM, per germline. The CDR3 DNA reads TGTGCCAGCAGTTCCACCGGGACTAGCAGGGATGAGCAGTACTTC. This sequence encodes CASSSTGTSRDEQYF.

In this sample, this clonotype turned up a few times. This chain links TRBV6-4 with TRBJ2-3, with 9 bases that match TRBD2. CDR1 is MRHNA, CDR2 SNTAGT, per germline. The CDR3 has 13 residues. V lost 5 bases and J lost 5; bases outside the gene matches: 2. The DNA for the CDR3 is TGTGCCAGCAGTCGCGGGGGGGAAGATACGCAGTATTTT. It is translated as CASSRGGEDTQYF.

The J gene is TRBJ1-2, the V gene TRBV6-5; TRBD1 matches 7 bases. The V gene's germline CDR1 is MNHEY and CDR2 SVGAGI. The CDR3 totals 13 residues. The V gene end was trimmed by 5 bases and the J gene end by 8 bases; junction bases not matched to a gene: 8. The CDR3 protein is CASSEQGMGGYTF. The CDR3 DNA reads TGTGCCAGCAGTGAACAGGGGATGGGGGGCTACACCTTC.

V and J are TRBV29-1 and TRBJ2-6; tentatively, D is TRBD2 (5 bases). CDR3 length equals 14 residues. CDR1 is SQVTM and CDR2 is ANQGSEA in the germline V gene. V gave up 4 bases and J gave up 1 base, with 8 bases separating them. The CDR3 loop reads CSVGEISGANVLTF. CDR3 in DNA: TGCAGCGTTGGGGAGATATCTGGGGCCAACGTCCTGACTTTC.

This chain connects TRBV30 to TRBJ2-7, with 7 bases lining up with TRBD2. The J call is in doubt because the DNA end fits TRBJ2-5 better. Germline values: CDR1 GTSNPN, CDR2 SVGIG (reference sequence). CDR3 size: 12 residues. The CDR3 nucleotides are TGTGCCTGGAGTGTAACGGGGGGGACCCAGTACTTC. Translation: CAWSVTGGTQYF.

Only a few counts were recorded for this clonotype. The chain links TRBV29-1 to TRBJ1-2; D gene uncertain. V lost 4 bases and J 6 bases, leaving 9 bases between the germline ends. The CDR3 totals 11 residues. CDR1 is SQVTM and CDR2 is ANQGSEA in the germline V gene. The CDR3 DNA sequence: TGCAGCGTTGGGGCAGCCGATGGCTACACCTTC. The encoded protein is CSVGAADGYTF. Variable domain in full (rest from reference TRBV29-1 and TRBJ1-2): SAVISQKPSRDICQRGTSLTIQCQVDSQVTMMFWYRQQPGQSLTLIATANQGSEATYESGFVIDKFPISRPNLTFSTLTVSNMSPEDSSIYLCSVGAADGYTFGSGTRLTVV.

A few counts support this clonotype. This chain joins TRBV20-1 and TRBJ2-7; D may be TRBD2 (6 bases). The V and J ends lost 5 bases and 3 bases respectively, with 11 bases between them. The CDR3 has 12 residues. Germline V gives CDR1 DFQATT, CDR2 SNEGSKA (reference sequence). The CDR3 nucleotides are TGCAGTGCTCCTTCGGGGGTCTACGAGCAGTACTTC. Protein sequence: CSAPSGVYEQYF.

The chain couples TRBV20-1 to TRBJ2-3, with TRBD2 as a possible D gene (5 bases). Between the trimmed V and J ends, which lost 2 bases and 0 bases, there was a span of 9 bases. Germline lookup yields CDR1 DFQATT and CDR2 SNEGSKA (reference sequence). The CDR3 consists of 14 residues. CDR3 in DNA: TGCAGTGCTAGAAGGCGGGCTAGCACAGATACGCAGTATTTT. This encodes CSARRRASTDTQYF.

This chain links TRBV6-1 with TRBJ2-3, with 8 bases aligning to TRBD2. There are 18 residues in the CDR3. The V and J ends lost 6 bases and 2 bases, in that order; junction bases with no gene match: 16. Germline-derived CDR1 and CDR2 are MNHNS and SASEGT. The chain's CDR3 is CASRGQSQGLAITDTQYF. In DNA form, the CDR3 reads TGTGCCAGCAGAGGACAGAGCCAAGGACTAGCAATCACAGATACGCAGTATTTT.

This chain links TRBV2 with TRBJ2-4; 8 bases line up with TRBD1. Germline loops: CDR1 SNHLY, CDR2 FYNNEI. This CDR3 is built from 16 residues. V lost 6 bases to trimming and J lost 5 bases; unmatched junction nucleotides: 12. The CDR3 here is CASRAQRTGTENIQYF. DNA of the CDR3: TGTGCCAGCAGGGCACAACGGACAGGGACGGAAAACATTCAGTACTTC.

Remarks on this clonotype: At one boundary the junction diverges from the germline segment, which might be a read error. The V gene is TRBV30, the J gene TRBJ2-7; maybe TRBD2 (5 bases). Germline V lookup: CDR1 GTSNPN, CDR2 SVGIG (reference sequence). The CDR3 length is 13 residues. The CDR3 here is CARSGNGPYEQYF. The CDR3 DNA reads TGTGCCCGGAGCGGAAACGGACCCTACGAGCAGTACTTC.

This clonotype has more than one count but fewer than ten. The chain has TRBV2 and TRBJ2-1, with TRBD1 matching 10 bases. Germline-derived CDR1 and CDR2 are SNHLY and FYNNEI. The CDR3 is made up of 15 amino acids. Trimming removed 6 bases from V and 8 bases from J; junction bases left unmatched: 10. CDR3 sequence: CASSAGTGVKDEQFF. As DNA, the CDR3 is TGTGCCAGCAGCGCCGGGACAGGGGTTAAAGATGAGCAGTTCTTC.

The chain combines TRBV12-3 or TRBV12-4 with TRBJ2-3, with TRBD2 matching 8 bases. J gave up 4 bases and V 6 bases, and 6 bases lay outside the gene matches. This CDR3 comprises 14 residues. CDR3 region: CASSPTSVADTQYF. In DNA form, the CDR3 reads TGTGCCAGCAGCCCGACTAGCGTTGCAGATACGCAGTATTTT.